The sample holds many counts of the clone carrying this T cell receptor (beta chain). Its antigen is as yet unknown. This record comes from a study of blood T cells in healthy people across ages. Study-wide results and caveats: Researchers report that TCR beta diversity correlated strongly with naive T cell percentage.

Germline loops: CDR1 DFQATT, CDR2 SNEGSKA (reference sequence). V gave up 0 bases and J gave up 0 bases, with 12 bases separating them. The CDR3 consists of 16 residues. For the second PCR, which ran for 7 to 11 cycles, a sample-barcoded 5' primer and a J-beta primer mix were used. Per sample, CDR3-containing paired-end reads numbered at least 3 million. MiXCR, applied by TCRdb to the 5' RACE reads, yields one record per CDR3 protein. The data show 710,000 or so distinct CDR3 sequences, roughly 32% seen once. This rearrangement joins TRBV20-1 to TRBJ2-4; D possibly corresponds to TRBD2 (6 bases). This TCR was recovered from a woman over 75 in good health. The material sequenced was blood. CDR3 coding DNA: TGCAGTGCTAGAGATCGCCAGGGACTAGCCAAAAACATTCAGTACTTC. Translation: CSARDRQGLAKNIQYF.